Listed below are T cell receptor beta chains from one sample, sequenced in a study of human T cells and chemical hapten exposure. TCRdb recomputed calls from the RACE reads with MiXCR, one row per CDR3 protein. The table lists roughly 380,000 distinct CDR3 sequences, roughly 4.6% of them singletons. The sequenced sample was whole blood, obtained in connection with sensitization to the hapten diphenylcyclopropenone (DPC). The receptors were sampled from a woman between 45 and 65 years old with alopecia areata. Some clones in this sample may be carry-over from other donors' samples. Both conserved end residues are part of each CDR3. A D gene is named only where the DNA matches it firmly. Clone size is not always given. Where it is, it says once, few, many or a class for expanded clones.

size,J,V,D,CDR3,DNA
NA,TRBJ1-1,TRBV11-2,TRBD1,CASSYSTGWLNTEAFF,TGTGCCAGCAGCTATTCGACAGGGTGGTTGAACACTGAAGCTTTCTTT
many,TRBJ1-5,TRBV29-1,TRBD1,CSVEVGTGGNQPQHF,TGCAGCGTTGAGGTAGGGACAGGGGGAAATCAGCCCCAGCATTTT
NA,TRBJ2-5,TRBV28,NA,CASSAIGTPAQYF,TGTGCCAGCAGTGCGATAGGAACTCCGGCCCAGTACTTC
NA,TRBJ1-1,TRBV20-1,NA,CSAIPGTANTEAFF,TGCAGTGCAATTCCCGGGACGGCGAACACTGAAGCTTTCTTT
few,TRBJ2-3,TRBV6-5,NA,CASNTQYPADTQYF,TGTGCCAGCAATACGCAGTATCCGGCAGATACGCAGTATTTT
many,TRBJ2-1,TRBV2,TRBD2,CASSPSETSGGAIEQFF,TGTGCCAGCAGTCCTTCTGAGACTAGCGGGGGGGCCATTGAGCAGTTCTTC
many,TRBJ1-2,TRBV2,NA,CASSEGGGYGYTF,TGTGCCAGCAGTGAAGGGGGTGGCTATGGCTACACCTTC
NA,TRBJ1-6,TRBV18,NA,CASSSRGIGSPLHF,TGTGCCAGCTCATCGAGGGGTATTGGGTCACCCCTCCACTTT
few,TRBJ2-7,TRBV24-1,NA,CATSDPSAAGNYEQYF,TGTGCCACCAGTGATCCCTCCGCGGCGGGTAACTACGAGCAGTACTTC
few,TRBJ2-1,TRBV28,NA,CASAKVGGASNEQFF,TGTGCCAGCGCGAAGGTGGGGGGGGCGTCCAATGAGCAGTTCTTC
few,TRBJ2-1,TRBV6-2/TRBV6-3,NA,CASSTEGRGQFF,TGTGCCAGCAGTACCGAGGGCCGGGGGCAGTTCTTC
NA,TRBJ2-6,TRBV12-3/TRBV12-4,NA,CASWVPGANVLTF,TGTGCCAGCTGGGTACCTGGGGCCAACGTCCTGACTTTC
many,TRBJ1-5,TRBV6-5,TRBD1,CASSPGTGGSEPQHF,TGTGCCAGCAGTCCCGGGACAGGGGGATCAGAGCCCCAGCATTTT
many,TRBJ1-1,TRBV6-2/TRBV6-3,NA,CASRAVERTEAFF,TGTGCCAGCAGAGCGGTGGAGCGCACTGAAGCTTTCTTT
many,TRBJ1-4,TRBV5-1,TRBD1,CASAQDRGDEKLFF,TGCGCCAGCGCTCAAGACAGGGGTGATGAAAAACTGTTTTTT
NA,TRBJ2-1,TRBV5-6,TRBD2,CASRDTSGSSYNEQFF,TGTGCCAGCAGGGATACTAGCGGGAGCTCCTACAATGAGCAGTTCTTC
many,TRBJ1-2,TRBV4-1,NA,CASSQDRSGAYGYTF,TGCGCCAGCAGCCAAGATCGTTCAGGGGCATATGGCTACACCTTC
few,TRBJ2-7,TRBV20-1,NA,CSATRDWRAYEQYF,TGCAGTGCCACCCGGGACTGGCGAGCCTACGAGCAGTACTTC
few,TRBJ2-1,TRBV27,NA,CASFQGGGFLANEQFF,TGTGCCAGCTTTCAGGGGGGCGGATTCCTGGCCAATGAGCAGTTCTTC
many,TRBJ2-2,TRBV3-1,TRBD2,CASSPPPGLRTGELFF,TGTGCCAGCAGCCCACCCCCGGGACTAAGGACCGGGGAGCTGTTTTTT
few,TRBJ2-7,TRBV6-1,TRBD2,CAAGLAGDREQYF,TGTGCCGCCGGACTAGCGGGAGATCGGGAGCAGTACTTC
many,TRBJ2-5,TRBV29-1,NA,CSVGTVETQYF,TGCAGCGTTGGAACAGTGGAGACCCAGTACTTC
many,TRBJ1-3,TRBV29-1,NA,CSVGERGIGNTIYF,TGCAGCGTTGGAGAGAGGGGGATTGGAAACACCATATATTTT
many,TRBJ2-3,TRBV27,NA,CASSWGSSTDTQYF,TGTGCCAGCAGTTGGGGCTCAAGCACAGATACGCAGTATTTT
many,TRBJ2-7,TRBV5-1,NA,CASSLRGFDDEQYF,TGCGCCAGCAGCTTGAGGGGGTTCGACGACGAGCAGTACTTC
NA,TRBJ2-3,TRBV30,TRBD2,CAWDTGTSGSGDTQYF,TGTGCCTGGGATACCGGGACTAGCGGGAGCGGAGATACGCAGTATTTT
many,TRBJ1-5,TRBV6-6,NA,CASRFDSNQPQHF,TGTGCCAGCAGATTTGATAGCAATCAGCCCCAGCATTTT
many,TRBJ2-3,TRBV4-2,NA,CASSQDYRISTDTQYF,TGTGCCAGCAGCCAAGACTACCGGATCAGCACAGATACGCAGTATTTT
NA,TRBJ2-7,TRBV20-1,NA,CSARDLVSAEQYF,TGCAGTGCTAGGGATCTAGTTTCGGCCGAGCAGTACTTC
many,TRBJ2-3,TRBV7-8,NA,CASILLLGLGTDTQYF,TGTGCCAGCATCCTATTACTAGGGTTGGGCACAGATACGCAGTATTTT
many,TRBJ2-1,TRBV7-2,TRBD2,CASSQSGVEQFF,TGTGCCAGCAGCCAGAGCGGGGTGGAGCAGTTCTTC
many,TRBJ1-3,TRBV1,NA,CTSSRRVQGQGGGNTIYF,TGCACCAGCAGCCGGAGGGTGCAGGGGCAGGGTGGTGGAAACACCATATATTTT
many,TRBJ2-3,TRBV29-1,TRBD2,CSVKQLGTSGYTQYF,TGCAGCGTAAAGCAACTCGGGACTAGCGGATATACGCAGTATTTT
many,TRBJ2-3,TRBV9,TRBD2,CASSVASGGGTDTQYF,TGTGCCAGCAGCGTAGCCAGCGGGGGAGGCACAGATACGCAGTATTTT
few,TRBJ1-2,TRBV6-5,TRBD1,CASRTPGGGHGYTF,TGTGCCAGCAGGACCCCAGGGGGCGGGCATGGCTACACCTTC
many,TRBJ2-3,TRBV12-3/TRBV12-4,NA,CASSSASATDTQYF,TGTGCCAGCAGTTCCGCTAGCGCCACAGATACGCAGTATTTT
few,TRBJ1-1,TRBV5-5,NA,CASRRDMNTEAFF,TGTGCCAGCAGACGCGACATGAACACTGAAGCTTTCTTT
few,TRBJ2-7,TRBV6-2/TRBV6-3,NA,CASSYLYSYEQYF,TGTGCCAGCAGTTACCTTTACTCCTACGAGCAGTACTTC
NA,TRBJ1-5,TRBV2,TRBD1,CASSFPIGQDISTDTQHF,TGTGCCAGCAGCTTCCCAATCGGACAGGACATCAGCACAGATACGCAGCATTTT
many,TRBJ2-1,TRBV6-2/TRBV6-3,NA,CASSYSILASYNEQFF,TGTGCCAGCAGTTACTCGATCCTAGCATCCTACAATGAGCAGTTCTTC
few,TRBJ1-3,TRBV7-2,NA,CASSSRTASGNTIYF,TGTGCCAGCAGCTCAAGGACAGCCAGTGGAAACACCATATATTTT
many,TRBJ1-1,TRBV28,TRBD1,CASFTGGRNTEAFF,TGTGCCAGCTTTACAGGGGGCAGGAACACTGAAGCTTTCTTT
NA,TRBJ1-6,TRBV20-1,NA,CSARDRRSPLHF,TGCAGTGCTAGAGATCGTCGCTCACCCCTCCACTTT
many,TRBJ2-3,TRBV5-1,NA,CASSLGQGRDTQYF,TGCGCCAGCAGCTTGGGGCAGGGTCGTGATACGCAGTATTTT
many,TRBJ2-7,TRBV2,NA,CASASASSYEQYF,TGTGCCAGCGCATCAGCCTCCTCCTACGAGCAGTACTTC
few,TRBJ2-3,TRBV2,TRBD2,CASSGVAGYTDTQYF,TGTGCCAGCAGTGGTGTAGCGGGGTACACAGATACGCAGTATTTT
many,TRBJ2-7,TRBV7-2,NA,CASSLAEPYEQYF,TGTGCCAGCAGCTTAGCGGAGCCCTACGAGCAGTACTTC
many,TRBJ1-5,TRBV6-5,NA,CASSYTGPYQPQHF,TGTGCCAGCAGTTATACCGGGCCCTATCAGCCCCAGCATTTT
many,TRBJ1-1,TRBV7-2,NA,CASSLARTVNTEAFF,TGTGCCAGCAGCTTAGCGAGGACAGTGAACACTGAAGCTTTCTTT
NA,TRBJ2-3,TRBV30,TRBD2,CAWSHRGVGGPDTQYF,TGTGCCTGGAGTCACCGGGGGGTAGGAGGTCCAGATACGCAGTATTTT
NA,TRBJ1-5,TRBV29-1,NA,CSVSQGSNQPQHF,TGCAGCGTATCCCAGGGGAGCAATCAGCCCCAGCATTTT
NA,TRBJ2-2,TRBV7-9,NA,CASSLPGGLGTGELFF,TGTGCCAGCAGCTTACCCGGCGGTCTTGGCACCGGGGAGCTGTTTTTT
NA,TRBJ2-7,TRBV7-8,NA,CASSSREFYEQYF,TGTGCCAGCAGCTCACGGGAATTCTACGAGCAGTACTTC